A single sample is the source of the 20 T cell receptor beta chains below, sequenced in a study of blood T cell repertoires in COVID-19. Using immunoSEQ multiplex PCR, the repertoire was profiled, and TCRdb retains in-frame clones only, with some absent. The table lists about 190,000 clones, around nine tenths of them singletons. Sequences were obtained from peripheral blood. These receptors came from a young man with acute or convalescent COVID-19.

The rearrangement links TRBV11-2 to TRBJ2-7, with 7 bases fitting TRBD2. This CDR3 has 11 amino acids. Per germline, CDR1 SGHAT and CDR2 FQNNGV. V dropped 6 bases and J dropped 4; count of bases not matched to a gene: 0. CDR3 DNA: TGTGCCAGCAGGGGGGGGTACGAGCAGTACTTC. Its protein is CASRGGYEQYF.

The chain uses TRBV11-2 and TRBJ2-7, with 9 bases aligning to TRBD1. Trimming at V came to 5 bases and at J to 3 bases, leaving 11 bases not matched to a gene. In germline, CDR1 is SGHAT, CDR2 FQNNGV. The CDR3 spans 16 residues. CDR3 residues: CASSPPGQGINYEQYF. The CDR3 bases are TGTGCCAGCAGCCCACCCGGACAGGGGATCAACTACGAGCAGTACTTC. Full variable domain (remainder filled in from reference TRBV11-2 and TRBJ2-7): EAGVAQSPRYKIIEKRQSVAFWCNPISGHATLYWYQQILGQGPKLLIQFQNNGVVDDSQLPKDRFSAERLKGVDSTLKIQPAKLEDSAVYLCASSPPGQGINYEQYFGPGTRLTVT.

The chain is built from TRBV7-9 and TRBJ2-5; the match to TRBD2 covers 11 bases. The CDR3 spans 18 residues. V was pared by 4 bases and J by 1 base, with 11 bases of the junction left unmatched. Germline-derived CDR1 and CDR2 are SEHNR and FQNEAQ (reference sequence). CDR3 loop: CASSSTLGSGGVQETQYF. DNA of the CDR3: TGTGCCAGCAGCTCAACCCTGGGTAGCGGGGGGGTCCAAGAGACCCAGTACTTC.

Comment on this clone: Sequence at one end of the junction differs from germline and may be a read error. The V and J genes are TRBV7-7 and TRBJ2-7, with D perhaps matching TRBD2 (6 bases). Germline V gene sequence: CDR1 SSHAT, CDR2 FNYEAQ (reference sequence). CDR3 length equals 15 residues. CDR3 sequence (DNA): TGTGCTAGCAGCTTAGCCGACGGGGGTTCCTACGAGCAGTACTTC. It specifies CASSLADGGSYEQYF.

This clone has only one observation. The chain employs TRBV5-5 and TRBJ2-7; maybe TRBD2 (6 bases). This CDR3 comprises 12 residues. V was clipped by 3 bases and J by 2 bases, with 6 bases between them. The germline CDR1 and CDR2 sequences are SGHKS and YYEKEE (reference sequence). CDR3 DNA: TGTGCCAGCAGCTGGAGGGCCTACGAGCAGTACTTC. It translates to CASSWRAYEQYF.

The chain employs TRBV5-5 and TRBJ1-4, with D possibly being TRBD1 (6 bases). Trimming left V 1 base short and J 4 bases short, with 11 bases between. The germline V gene has CDR1 SGHKS and CDR2 YYEKEE (reference sequence). The CDR3 runs 15 residues. DNA of the CDR3: TGTGCCAGCAGCTTGCGGGGGGCCGGTAATGAAAAACTGTTTTTT. Protein product: CASSLRGAGNEKLFF.

The genes are TRBV30 and TRBJ1-5; 9 bases align to TRBD1. The trim removed 3 bases at V and 6 bases at J, leaving 6 bases unmatched. CDR1 GTSNPN and CDR2 SVGIG come from the germline V gene (reference sequence). This CDR3 has 14 residues. CDR3 sequence reads: CAWRRQGVSQPQHF. CDR3 coding DNA: TGTGCCTGGAGACGACAGGGGGTTAGTCAGCCCCAGCATTTT.

The chain links TRBV5-1 to TRBJ2-5; no firm D call. The CDR3 runs to 12 residues. Trimming removed 3 bases at V and 5 bases at J, with 8 bases between. The V gene's germline CDR1 is SGHRS and CDR2 YFSETQ. This chain's CDR3 is CASSSQTETQYF. CDR3 in DNA: TGCGCCAGCAGCTCACAGACCGAGACCCAGTACTTC.

The table lists this clone with a few counts. The rearrangement links TRBV11-2 to TRBJ1-1; 7 positions agree with TRBD1. The CDR3 consists of 14 residues. The ends lost 5 bases at V and 4 bases at J; junction bases unmatched: 7. The germline V gene encodes CDR1 SGHAT and CDR2 FQNNGV. Here the CDR3 reads CASSPRGLVTEAFF. The DNA for the CDR3 is TGTGCCAGCAGCCCTAGGGGGCTGGTCACTGAAGCTTTCTTT.

CDR3 loop: CASGDRRNNEQFF. The CDR3 DNA is TGTGCCAGCGGTGACAGGCGAAACAATGAGCAGTTCTTC. The chain couples TRBV27 to TRBJ2-1; a weak D match, TRBD1 (6 bases). V was trimmed by 8 bases and J by 5 bases, leaving 13 bases between them. The CDR3 totals 13 residues. Per the germline V gene, CDR1 is MNHEY and CDR2 is SMNVEV (reference sequence).

V and J are TRBV5-5 and TRBJ2-2, with D perhaps TRBD1 (5 bases). The V end was cut by 0 bases, the J end by 0 bases, with 9 bases between. Per the germline V gene, CDR1 is SGHKS and CDR2 is YYEKEE (reference sequence). The CDR3 is 16 residues long. CDR3 coding DNA: TGTGCCAGCAGCTTGGTGCGCAGGGCGAACACCGGGGAGCTGTTTTTT. Translation gives CASSLVRRANTGELFF.

CDR3: CASTLGTADGYTF. CDR3 bases: TGTGCCAGCACCTTAGGGACAGCCGATGGCTACACCTTC. The V call is TRBV28, the J call TRBJ1-2; 7 bases match TRBD1. CDR1 and CDR2 (germline): MDHEN, SYDVKM. The CDR3 contains 13 residues. Unmatched junction bases numbered 8, after V lost 7 bases and J lost 6 bases.

The chain is built from TRBV18 and TRBJ1-2, with no clear D. Germline CDR1 is KGHSH and CDR2 is LQKENI. The ends were cut back, 3 bases at V and 2 bases at J, with 10 bases in the middle. This CDR3 contains 14 residues. CDR3 protein: CASSPTGANYGYTF. CDR3 in DNA: TGTGCCAGCTCACCCACTGGTGCGAACTATGGCTACACCTTC.

The genes are TRBV28 and TRBJ1-5; tentative D call: TRBD1 (5 bases). Deletions cut 8 bases from V and 6 bases from J, with 11 bases between. Germline CDR1 reads MDHEN; CDR2 reads SYDVKM. The CDR3 length is 12 residues. The DNA of the CDR3 is TGTGCCAGCGCGAGGGGAGGTCAGCCCCAGCATTTT. Residues: CASARGGQPQHF.

The rearrangement joins TRBV28 to TRBJ1-5, with D unclear. V was shortened by 5 bases and J by 0 bases, with 11 bases between the two germline ends. The length of the CDR3 is 15 residues. From germline, CDR1 is MDHEN and CDR2 SYDVKM. For the CDR3, the DNA is TGTGCCAGCAGTCCTAACCTTTATAGCAATCAGCCCCAGCATTTT. Encoded protein: CASSPNLYSNQPQHF.

V and J are TRBV11-2 and TRBJ2-3; the D gene is possibly TRBD1 (5 bases). V was cut by 4 bases and J by 0 bases, with 8 bases left in between. The CDR3 runs 14 residues. Germline loops: CDR1 SGHAT, CDR2 FQNNGV. CDR3 nucleotide sequence: TGTGCCAGCAGCTCGACAGTTAGCACAGATACGCAGTATTTT. Protein: CASSSTVSTDTQYF.

The chain is built from TRBV9 and TRBJ1-3; D uncertain. The CDR3 has 15 amino acids. Germline CDR1 SGDLS, CDR2 YYNGEE. Trimming pared 2 bases from V and 0 bases from J, leaving 9 bases between. In DNA form, the CDR3 reads TGTGCCAGCAGCGTCCTCGGGAGCTCTGGAAACACCATATATTTT. Protein sequence: CASSVLGSSGNTIYF.

This chain joins TRBV7-6 and TRBJ2-4; tentative D call: TRBD2 (5 bases). Trimming took 5 bases from V and 3 from J, leaving 14 bases between them. Germline CDR1 SGHVS, CDR2 FNYEAQ. This CDR3 is 15 amino acids long. CDR3 sequence reads: CASSLSRGNKNIQYF. CDR3 nucleotides: TGTGCCAGCAGCCTCTCCAGAGGGAACAAAAACATTCAGTACTTC.

The chain carries TRBV18 and TRBJ2-4; 8 nucleotides line up with TRBD1. This CDR3 has 16 residues. The germline CDR1 and CDR2 sequences are KGHSH and LQKENI. V gave up 4 bases and J gave up 8 bases; unmatched junction bases: 13. For the CDR3, the DNA is TGTGCCAGCTCACAGTCCCCGGACAGGGAGAGATACATTCAGTACTTC. This translates into CASSQSPDRERYIQYF. The entire variable domain, with the rest obtained from reference TRBV18 and TRBJ2-4, is as follows: NAGVMQNPRHLVRRRGQEARLRCSPMKGHSHVYWYRQLPEEGLKFMVYLQKENIIDESGMPKERFSAEFPKEGPSILRIQQVVRGDSAAYFCASSQSPDRERYIQYFGAGTRLSVL.

The chain recombines TRBV5-5 with TRBJ1-1; 10 bases align to TRBD1. Trimming at V came to 0 bases and at J to 1 base, leaving 6 bases not matched to a gene. This CDR3 has 17 amino acids. The germline V gene has CDR1 SGHKS and CDR2 YYEKEE (reference sequence). CDR3 DNA sequence: TGTGCCAGCAGCTTGGGCCCGGGACAGGGGCAGAACACTGAAGCTTTCTTT. Encoded protein: CASSLGPGQGQNTEAFF.